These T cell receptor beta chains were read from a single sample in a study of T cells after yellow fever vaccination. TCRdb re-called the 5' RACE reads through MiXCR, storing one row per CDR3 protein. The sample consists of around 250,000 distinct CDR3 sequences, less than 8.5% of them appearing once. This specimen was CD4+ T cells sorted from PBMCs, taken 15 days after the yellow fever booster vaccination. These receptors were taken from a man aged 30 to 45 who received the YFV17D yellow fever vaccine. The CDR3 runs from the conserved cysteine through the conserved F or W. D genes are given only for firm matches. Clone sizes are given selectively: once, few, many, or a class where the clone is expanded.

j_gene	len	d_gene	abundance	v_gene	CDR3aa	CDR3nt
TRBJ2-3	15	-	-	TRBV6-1	CASTSPRTTTDTQYF	TGTGCCAGCACCTCCCCGCGAACTACTACAGATACGCAGTATTTT
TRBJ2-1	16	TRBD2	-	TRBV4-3	CASSPGGLREGNEQFF	TGCGCCAGCAGCCCCGGGGGGTTGCGGGAGGGCAATGAGCAGTTCTTC
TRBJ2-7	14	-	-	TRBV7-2	CASSLQGLTYEQYF	TGTGCCAGCAGCTTACAGGGACTCACCTACGAGCAGTACTTC
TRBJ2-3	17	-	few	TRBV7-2	CASSASPPGAGTDTQYF	TGTGCCAGCAGTGCTTCCCCACCGGGAGCCGGGACGGATACGCAGTATTTT
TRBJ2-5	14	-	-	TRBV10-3	CAIRPDRNQETQYF	TGTGCCATCAGACCCGACAGGAACCAAGAGACCCAGTACTTC
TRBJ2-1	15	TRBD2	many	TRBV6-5	CASSYTAGVRNEQFF	TGTGCCAGCAGTTACACGGCGGGAGTACGCAATGAGCAGTTCTTC
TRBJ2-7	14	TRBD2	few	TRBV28	CASGTSGLTYEQYF	TGTGCCAGCGGAACTAGCGGGCTTACCTACGAGCAGTACTTC
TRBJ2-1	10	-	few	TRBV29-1	CSVTGNEQFF	TGCAGCGTGACAGGCAATGAGCAGTTCTTC
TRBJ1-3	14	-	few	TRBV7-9	CASSQGLSGNTIYF	TGTGCCAGCAGCCAGGGCCTCTCTGGAAACACCATATATTTT
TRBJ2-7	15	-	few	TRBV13	CASTLGVSGPYEQYF	TGTGCCAGCACCCTTGGGGTTAGCGGACCCTACGAGCAGTACTTC
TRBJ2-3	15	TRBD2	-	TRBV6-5	CASSYRGGRQDTQYF	TGTGCCAGCAGTTACCGGGGGGGGCGCCAGGATACGCAGTATTTT
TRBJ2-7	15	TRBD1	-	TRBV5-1	CASSVTGGLSYEQYF	TGCGCCAGCAGCGTCACAGGGGGCCTTTCCTACGAGCAGTACTTC
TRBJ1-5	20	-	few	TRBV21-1	CASSKARTGESAETNQPQHF	TGTGCCAGCAGCAAAGCGCGGACAGGGGAATCAGCCGAAACAAATCAGCCCCAGCATTTT
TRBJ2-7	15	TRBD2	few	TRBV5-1	CASSLARGGRNEQYF	TGCGCCAGCAGCTTGGCCCGTGGCGGGAGGAACGAGCAGTACTTC
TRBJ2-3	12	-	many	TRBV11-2	CASSLVPDTQYF	TGTGCCAGCAGCTTAGTTCCAGATACGCAGTATTTT
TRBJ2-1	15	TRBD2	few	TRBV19	CASSMQGGSYNEQFF	TGTGCCAGTAGTATGCAGGGAGGGTCCTACAATGAGCAGTTCTTC
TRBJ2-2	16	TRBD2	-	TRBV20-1	CSAPGTSGTNTWELFF	TGCAGTGCTCCCGGGACTAGCGGGACGAACACCTGGGAGCTGTTTTTT
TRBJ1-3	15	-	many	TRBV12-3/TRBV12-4	CASSLAAGSGNTIYF	TGTGCCAGCAGTTTAGCGGCAGGGTCCGGAAACACCATATATTTT
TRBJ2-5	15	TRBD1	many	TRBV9	CASSAFGTGKETQYF	TGTGCCAGCAGCGCGTTTGGGACAGGGAAAGAGACCCAGTACTTC
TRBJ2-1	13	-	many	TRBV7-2	CASSDRAADEQFF	TGTGCCAGCAGCGACCGGGCAGCGGATGAGCAGTTCTTC
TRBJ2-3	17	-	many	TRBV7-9	CASSFGLQLISTDTQYF	TGTGCCAGCAGCTTCGGCTTACAGCTGATCAGCACAGATACGCAGTATTTT
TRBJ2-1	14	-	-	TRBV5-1	CASSLGTFFDEQFF	TGCGCCAGCAGCTTGGGGACATTTTTTGATGAGCAGTTCTTC
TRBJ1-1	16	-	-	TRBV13	CASSLRQKQVFTEAFF	TGTGCCAGCAGCTTACGCCAGAAGCAAGTCTTTACTGAAGCTTTCTTT
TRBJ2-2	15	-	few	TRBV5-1	CASSFGGINTGELFF	TGCGCCAGCAGCTTCGGCGGAATCAACACCGGGGAGCTGTTTTTT
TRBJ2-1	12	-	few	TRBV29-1	CSAGAGGNEQFF	TGCAGCGCGGGAGCTGGGGGGAATGAGCAGTTCTTC
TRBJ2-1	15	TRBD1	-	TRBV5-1	CASSPGGGMDNEQFF	TGCGCCAGCAGCCCAGGGGGCGGTATGGACAATGAGCAGTTCTTC
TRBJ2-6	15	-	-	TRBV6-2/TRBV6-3	CASEKRGSGANVLTF	TGTGCCAGCGAGAAACGGGGCTCTGGGGCCAACGTCCTGACTTTC
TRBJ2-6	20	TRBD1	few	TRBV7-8	CASSPDYRGRLIGGANVLTF	TGTGCCAGCAGCCCCGACTACAGGGGGCGGCTAATAGGTGGGGCCAACGTCCTGACTTTC
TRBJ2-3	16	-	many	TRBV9	CASSVGAYQVTDTQYF	TGTGCCAGCAGCGTAGGCGCGTATCAAGTCACAGATACGCAGTATTTT
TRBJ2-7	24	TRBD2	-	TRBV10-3	CAIRPSGATGEITIPGLAEYEQYF	TGTGCCATCAGACCCTCGGGGGCCACAGGGGAAATTACGATACCGGGACTAGCGGAGTACGAGCAGTACTTC
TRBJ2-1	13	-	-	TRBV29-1	CSAKDPRYNEQFF	TGCAGCGCGAAGGATCCTAGGTATAATGAGCAGTTCTTC
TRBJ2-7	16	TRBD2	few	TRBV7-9	CASSAGLAGRAYEQYF	TGTGCCAGCAGCGCGGGACTAGCGGGACGAGCCTACGAGCAGTACTTC